This TCR beta chain derives from a study of blood T cell repertoires in COVID-19. Across the whole study: The United States, Italy and Spain were the sources of the acute and convalescent COVID-19 samples. PBMCs, B-cell-depleted T cells, or T cells were the source of the cDNA or gDNA that made up the material.

Authors' data handling: Amplifying reference gene primers gave estimates of nucleated cell counts. This table comes from immunoSEQ multiplex PCR, and its TCRdb copy is limited to in-frame clones, with some not included. V and J calls plus clone size are reproduced from that table; the DNA served to infer D and trimming. The sample shows about 140,000 clones, about 83% of them seen only once. Looked up from germline, CDR1 is LGHNA and CDR2 is YNFKEQ. V lost 3 bases and J lost 6; bases outside the gene matches: 5. CDR3 length: 14 residues. The clonotype comes from a human donor in a cohort sampled during active COVID-19. V is TRBV4-2 and J is TRBJ2-4, with TRBD1 identical over 7 bases. The sample comprised peripheral blood. The CDR3 region has the DNA TGTGCCAGCAGCCAGAGGACAGGATCAAACATTCAGTACTTC. This encodes CASSQRTGSNIQYF.